This T cell receptor beta chain was obtained from a study of blood T cells in healthy people across ages. V lost 1 base and J lost 6, with 13 bases in between. The CDR3 contains 16 residues. CDR1 is LGHNA, CDR2 YSLEER, per germline. Alongside a J-beta primer mix, a sample-barcoded 5' primer served in a second PCR lasting about 7 to 11 cycles. TCRdb passed the 5' RACE reads through MiXCR, listing each CDR3 protein once. The top ten hold roughly 24% of the sample, which has approximately 2,000,000 distinct CDR3 sequences, more than 35% seen once. Notes on the study in general: Estimates of total diversity, which came from one million sequenced T cells, were considered to be underestimates. Roughly linear declines in TCR beta diversity per million T cells occurred with age. PBMCs were not sorted, which prevented a conclusive comparison of naive versus antigen-experienced cells.

This clonotype was detected only a few times. Its antigen is not identified. About 9.6 milliliters of peripheral blood were drawn from each donor into EDTA-treated tubes. The chain joins TRBV4-3 to TRBJ1-6; a possible D gene is TRBD1 (5 bases). The origin of this receptor is a human donor in good health. Material for sequencing was blood. The CDR3 protein is CASSQVWGSGNSPLHF. The CDR3, as DNA: TGCGCCAGCAGCCAAGTTTGGGGGAGCGGTAATTCACCCCTCCACTTT.